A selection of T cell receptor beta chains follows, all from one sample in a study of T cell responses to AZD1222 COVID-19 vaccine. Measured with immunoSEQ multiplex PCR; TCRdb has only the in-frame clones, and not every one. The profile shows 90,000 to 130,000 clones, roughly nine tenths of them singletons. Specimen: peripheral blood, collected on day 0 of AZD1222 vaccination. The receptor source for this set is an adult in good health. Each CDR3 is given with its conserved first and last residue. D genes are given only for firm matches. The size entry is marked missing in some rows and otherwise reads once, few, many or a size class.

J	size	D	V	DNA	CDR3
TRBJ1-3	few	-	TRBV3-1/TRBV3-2	TGTGCCAGCAGCCAAGAGGCAGCGGGAAACACCATATATTTT	CASSQEAAGNTIYF
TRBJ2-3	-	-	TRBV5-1	TGCGCCAGCAGCTTGACGACTGCCTCAGATACGCAGTATTTT	CASSLTTASDTQYF
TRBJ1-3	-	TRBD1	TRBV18	TGTGCCAGCTCACCACGGACAGGGGGCACTGGAAACACCATATATTTT	CASSPRTGGTGNTIYF
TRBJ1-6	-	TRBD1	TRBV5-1	TGCGCCAGCAGCTTGAAGGACAGGGTTAATAATTCACCCCTCCACTTT	CASSLKDRVNNSPLHF
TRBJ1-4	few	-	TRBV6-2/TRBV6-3	TGTGCCAGCAGTTACTTCGGACGATCGGCTAATGAAAAACTGTTTTTT	CASSYFGRSANEKLFF
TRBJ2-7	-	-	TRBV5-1	TGCGCCAGCAGAGGGGTCAGCTACGAGCAGTACTTC	CASRGVSYEQYF
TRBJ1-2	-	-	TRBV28	TGTGCCAGCAGTTTAGAATCTTTTAGGGTTTATGGCTACACCTTC	CASSLESFRVYGYTF
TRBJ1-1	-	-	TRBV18	TGTGCCAGCTCACAGGGGACGGTAACTGAAGCTTTCTTT	CASSQGTVTEAFF
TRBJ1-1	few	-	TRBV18	TGTGCCAGCTCACCCATACTAGAGGGAAATGAAGCTTTCTTT	CASSPILEGNEAFF
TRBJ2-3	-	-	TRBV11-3	TGTGCCAGCAGCTTCGACGGGCGGACTTCTGATACGCAGTATTTT	CASSFDGRTSDTQYF
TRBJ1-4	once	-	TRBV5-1	TGCGCCAGCAGCTTTTTAAGGGGTGATGAAAAACTGTTTTTT	CASSFLRGDEKLFF
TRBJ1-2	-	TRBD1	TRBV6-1	TGTGCCAGCAGTGAACTATCAGGGGGTCGGTTTGGCTACACCTTC	CASSELSGGRFGYTF
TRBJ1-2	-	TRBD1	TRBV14	TGTGCCAGCAGCCAAGTCAGGGGACAGTCCAATGGCTACACCTTC	CASSQVRGQSNGYTF
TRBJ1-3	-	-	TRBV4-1	TGCGCCAGCAGCCAAGACCTGATGGCAGGGGCTGGAAACACCATATATTTT	CASSQDLMAGAGNTIYF
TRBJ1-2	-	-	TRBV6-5	TGTGCCAGCAAGGGATCGGAAATCTATGGCTACACCTTC	CASKGSEIYGYTF
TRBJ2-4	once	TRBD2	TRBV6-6	TGTGCCAGCAGTTACTTCACAGCGGGGTCCCAAAACATTCAGTACTTC	CASSYFTAGSQNIQYF
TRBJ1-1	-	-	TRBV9	TGTGCCAGCAGCGGTGTGGTCCCCCGACAGGCTGAAGCTTTCTTT	CASSGVVPRQAEAFF
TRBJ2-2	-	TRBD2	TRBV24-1	TGTGCCACCAGTGACCCCGTTAGCGGGAGCCGCGCCGGGGAGCTGTTTTTT	CATSDPVSGSRAGELFF
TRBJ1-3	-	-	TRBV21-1	TGTGCCAGCAGCATGTCGACAGCCTTCTCTGGAAACACCATATATTTT	CASSMSTAFSGNTIYF
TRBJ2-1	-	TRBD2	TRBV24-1	TGTGCCACCAGTGATACGGGACTAGCGACATCCCGCCCAAATGAGCAGTTCTTC	CATSDTGLATSRPNEQFF
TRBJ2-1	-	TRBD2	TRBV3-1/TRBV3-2	TGTGCCAGCAGCCGCAAACTAGCGGGAGATTACAATGAGCAGTTCTTC	CASSRKLAGDYNEQFF
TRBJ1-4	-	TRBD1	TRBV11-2	TGTGCCAGCAGCTTTATAACAGGGGGTGAAAAACTGTTTTTT	CASSFITGGEKLFF
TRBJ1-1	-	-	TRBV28	TGTGCCAGCAGTACCCCCGGGGTTAGGCTCCCTGAAGCTTTCTTT	CASSTPGVRLPEAFF
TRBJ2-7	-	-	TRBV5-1	TGCGCCAGCAGCAATGGGGAGTACGAGCAGTACTTC	CASSNGEYEQYF
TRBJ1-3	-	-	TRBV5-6	TGTGCCAGCAGCTTGGGGACTGGAAACACCATATATTTT	CASSLGTGNTIYF
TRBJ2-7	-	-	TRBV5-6	TGTGCCAGCAGCTCCACAAGCTACGAGCAGTACTTC	CASSSTSYEQYF
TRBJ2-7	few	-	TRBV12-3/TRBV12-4	TGTGCCAGCAGTAGACTGAATTTCGAGCAGTACTTC	CASSRLNFEQYF
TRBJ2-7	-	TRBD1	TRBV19	TGTGCCAGTAGCGTGACGGGACAGGGGCTCGGGGCCCGCTACGAGCAGTACTTC	CASSVTGQGLGARYEQYF